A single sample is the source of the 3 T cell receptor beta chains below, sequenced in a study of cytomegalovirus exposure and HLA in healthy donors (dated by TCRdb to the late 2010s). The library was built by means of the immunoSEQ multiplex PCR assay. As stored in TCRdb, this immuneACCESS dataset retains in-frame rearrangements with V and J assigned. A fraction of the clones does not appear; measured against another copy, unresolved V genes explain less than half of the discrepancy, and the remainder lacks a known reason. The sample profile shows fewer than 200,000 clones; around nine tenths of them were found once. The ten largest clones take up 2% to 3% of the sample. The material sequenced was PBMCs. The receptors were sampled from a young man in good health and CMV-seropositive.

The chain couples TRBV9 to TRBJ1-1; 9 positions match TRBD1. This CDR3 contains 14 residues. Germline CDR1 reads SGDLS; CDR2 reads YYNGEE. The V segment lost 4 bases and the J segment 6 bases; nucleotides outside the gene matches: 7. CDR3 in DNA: TGTGCCAGCAGCCCTCGGACAGGGGACCCTGAAGCTTTCTTT. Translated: CASSPRTGDPEAFF.

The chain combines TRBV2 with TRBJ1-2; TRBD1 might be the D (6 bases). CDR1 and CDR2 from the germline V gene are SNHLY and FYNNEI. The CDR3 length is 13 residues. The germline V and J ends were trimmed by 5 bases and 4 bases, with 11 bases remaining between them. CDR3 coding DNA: TGTGCCAGCAGTTACAGGGTAGGCTATGGCTACACCTTC. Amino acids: CASSYRVGYGYTF.

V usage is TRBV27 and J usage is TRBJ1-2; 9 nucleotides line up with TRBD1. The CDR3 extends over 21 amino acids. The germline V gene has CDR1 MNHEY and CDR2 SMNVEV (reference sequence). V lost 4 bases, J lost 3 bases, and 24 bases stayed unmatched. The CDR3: CASSSKYISGTGIPEDYGYTF. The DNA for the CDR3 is TGTGCCAGCAGTTCCAAATACATCTCCGGGACAGGGATCCCTGAGGACTATGGCTACACCTTC.